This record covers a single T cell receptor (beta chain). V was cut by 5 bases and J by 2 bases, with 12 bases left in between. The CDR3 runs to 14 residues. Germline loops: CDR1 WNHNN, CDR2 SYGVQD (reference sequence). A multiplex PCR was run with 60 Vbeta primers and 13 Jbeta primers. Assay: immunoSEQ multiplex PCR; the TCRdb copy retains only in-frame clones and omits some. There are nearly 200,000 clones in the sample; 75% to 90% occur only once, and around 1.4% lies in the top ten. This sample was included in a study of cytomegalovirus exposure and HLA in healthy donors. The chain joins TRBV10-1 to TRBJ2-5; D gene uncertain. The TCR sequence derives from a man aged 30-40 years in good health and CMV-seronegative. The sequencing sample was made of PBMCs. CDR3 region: CASSPGPLQETQYF. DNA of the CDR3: TGCGCCAGCAGTCCTGGGCCCTTGCAAGAGACCCAGTACTTC.